The rows below give T cell receptor beta chains drawn from one sample of a study of blood T cell repertoires in COVID-19. Produced via immunoSEQ multiplex PCR; TCRdb's table is partial and in-frame only. The data contain about 130,000 clones, roughly 90% of them singletons. The specimen was peripheral blood. The source is a man aged 45 to 65 with active COVID-19. The CDR3 runs from the conserved cysteine through the conserved F or W. A D gene is named only where the DNA matches it firmly.

j_gene	d_gene	v_gene	CDR3aa
TRBJ1-2	-	TRBV5-1	CASSETAPYGYTF
TRBJ1-2	-	TRBV20-1	CSASAGYGYTF
TRBJ2-7	TRBD1	TRBV5-1	CASSRPGQGSDEQYF
TRBJ2-5	-	TRBV15	CATSGLGGTQETQYF
TRBJ2-1	-	TRBV3-1/TRBV3-2	CASSQGRVADNEQFF
TRBJ1-2	TRBD1	TRBV9	CASSGYRGQTPGYTF
TRBJ2-3	-	TRBV2	CASSAFSGTDTQYF
TRBJ2-3	TRBD2	TRBV5-5	CASSFAGGRGTDTQYF
TRBJ1-1	TRBD1	TRBV2	CASRNRGVNTEAFF
TRBJ2-5	-	TRBV6-4	CASSDFPNQETQYF
TRBJ2-2	-	TRBV7-9	CASTEAVTGELFF
TRBJ1-2	-	TRBV28	CASSPTRRGGYTF
TRBJ2-1	TRBD2	TRBV7-2	CASSLAPAGGSDEQFF
TRBJ2-1	-	TRBV5-1	CASSSLMGANEQFF
TRBJ1-1	-	TRBV28	CASSLVVNTEAFF
TRBJ2-5	TRBD1	TRBV10-3	CAIRGQGATETQYF
TRBJ2-2	TRBD2	TRBV6-1	CASSESSGGAGELFF
TRBJ1-1	-	TRBV27	CASSLLGRNTEAFF
TRBJ2-7	TRBD2	TRBV28	CASRSVAGEIYEQYF
TRBJ2-1	TRBD2	TRBV11-3	CASSSYRGRVFF
TRBJ1-5	-	TRBV19	CASSISHSGIHQPQHF
TRBJ2-1	TRBD2	TRBV18	CASSPQGSGIKASNEQFF
TRBJ2-2	-	TRBV19	CASSTGLPPGELFF
TRBJ1-6	-	TRBV3-1/TRBV3-2	CASRAHRNNSPLHF
TRBJ2-1	TRBD2	TRBV11-3	CASSFGLAEEQFF
TRBJ1-3	-	TRBV29-1	CSVVSGFSGNTIYF
TRBJ2-7	-	TRBV5-8	CASRAPTNLYEQYF
TRBJ2-5	-	TRBV18	CASSPEAETQYF
TRBJ2-3	TRBD2	TRBV2	CASSGTRGDTQYF